Below are 14 T cell receptor beta chains sequenced from a single sample in a study of shared clonotypes between healthy human individuals. Profiled with immunoSEQ multiplex PCR; TCRdb holds only in-frame clones, not every one. The sample comprises over a million clones, 95% to 99% of which are singletons, and about 0.42% rests with the top ten. Sequencing was carried out using naive CD4+ T cells sorted from blood. Sample subset: CD45RA+ positively selected. Every receptor here comes from a man aged 25 to 45 in good health.

The J gene is TRBJ2-3, the V gene TRBV6-1, with D perhaps being TRBD1 or TRBD2 (5 bases each). Trimming removed 3 bases at V and 4 bases at J, with 14 bases between. This CDR3 has 15 residues. Germline V gives CDR1 MNHNS, CDR2 SASEGT. The CDR3 sequence: CASSDKRQGADTQYF. The DNA for the CDR3 is TGTGCCAGCAGTGACAAGCGGCAGGGTGCAGATACGCAGTATTTT.

The chain recombines TRBV28 with TRBJ2-1; 13 bases fit TRBD2. The CDR3 has 14 amino acids. Germline V gene sequence: CDR1 MDHEN, CDR2 SYDVKM. V shed 6 bases, J shed 7 bases, and the junction held 3 bases outside the gene matches. CDR3 region: CASRSGLAGNEQFF. In DNA, the CDR3 is TGTGCCAGCAGATCGGGACTAGCGGGAAATGAGCAGTTCTTC.

This rearrangement joins TRBV6-1 to TRBJ2-1; D remains ambiguous. CDR1 and CDR2 (germline): MNHNS, SASEGT. V was shortened by 3 bases and J by 4 bases, with 16 bases between the two germline ends. This CDR3 contains 16 residues. The CDR3 spells CASSDFNGILYNEQFF. For the CDR3, the DNA is TGTGCCAGCAGTGATTTCAACGGAATCCTTTACAATGAGCAGTTCTTC.

The rearrangement joins TRBV28 to TRBJ2-7, with D perhaps matching TRBD2 (5 bases). The germline CDR1 and CDR2 sequences are MDHEN and SYDVKM. V gave up 6 bases and J gave up 5 bases, with 11 bases separating them. The CDR3 runs 12 residues. The CDR3 spells CASRLTTNEQYF. The CDR3 coding sequence is TGTGCCAGCAGATTGACTACAAACGAGCAGTACTTC.

The genes are TRBV19 and TRBJ1-1; the D gene is possibly TRBD1 (6 bases). The germline V gene has CDR1 LNHDA and CDR2 SQIVND (reference sequence). Between the trimmed V and J ends, which lost 3 bases and 7 bases, there was a span of 21 bases. The CDR3 totals 16 residues. CDR3 coding DNA: TGTGCCAGTAGTATGGAACAGGGAGTATGGCTCAGTGAAGCTTTCTTT. Translation gives CASSMEQGVWLSEAFF. Variable domain in full (rest from reference TRBV19 and TRBJ1-1): DGGITQSPKYLFRKEGQNVTLSCEQNLNHDAMYWYRQDPGQGLRLIYYSQIVNDFQKGDIAEGYSVSREKKESFPLTVTSAQKNPTAFYLCASSMEQGVWLSEAFFGQGTRLTVV.

V and J are TRBV6-5 and TRBJ1-2, with 8 bases aligning to TRBD1. Germline V gene data show CDR1 as MNHEY and CDR2 as SVGAGI. This CDR3 has 13 amino acids. Trimming cost V 6 bases and J 4 bases; bases outside gene matches: 4. CDR3 coding DNA: TGTGCCAGCAGCCCGGACAGGGCCTATGGCTACACCTTC. Amino acids: CASSPDRAYGYTF.

The CDR3 coding sequence is TGTGCCAGCAGCTTTAGGGATTTGGATACGCAGTATTTT. This gives the protein CASSFRDLDTQYF. The rearrangement joins TRBV7-9 to TRBJ2-3; unclear D gene. Germline CDR1 is SEHNR and CDR2 is FQNEAQ (reference sequence). The CDR3 contains 13 residues. With 3 bases removed from V and 6 bases from J, the gap between germline ends came to 10 bases.

This sequence joins TRBV29-1 and TRBJ1-2; 9 bases are shared with TRBD1. The CDR3 is 11 residues long. Germline assignment: CDR1 SQVTM and CDR2 ANQGSEA. V dropped 5 bases and J dropped 8; count of bases not matched to a gene: 3. CDR3 coding DNA: TGCAGCGTTTGGACAGGGGAAGGCTACACCTTC. It specifies CSVWTGEGYTF.

The chain recombines TRBV5-4 with TRBJ2-1; the match to TRBD2 covers 8 bases. The CDR3 covers 15 residues. The germline V gene encodes CDR1 SGHNT and CDR2 YYREEE (reference sequence). V trimming: 3 bases; J trimming: 3 bases; junction bases outside the gene matches: 5. CDR3 sequence: CASSSTSGIYNEQFF. The CDR3 bases are TGTGCCAGCAGCTCAACTAGCGGAATCTACAATGAGCAGTTCTTC.

V usage is TRBV5-4 and J usage is TRBJ2-2, with 7 bases aligning to TRBD2. The CDR3 is 16 residues long. From germline, CDR1 is SGHNT and CDR2 YYREEE (reference sequence). J lost 5 bases, V lost 3 bases, and 10 bases had no gene match. The CDR3 DNA is TGTGCCAGCAGCTCCCTACAGCGGGATGGGACCGGGGAGCTGTTTTTT. The encoded protein is CASSSLQRDGTGELFF.

The chain recombines TRBV5-1 with TRBJ2-7, with D possibly being TRBD2 (6 bases). This CDR3 is 16 amino acids long. CDR1 is SGHRS, CDR2 YFSETQ, per germline. V was cut by 0 bases and J by 2 bases, with 15 bases left in between. The CDR3 region has the DNA TGCGCCAGCAGCTTGGCGCGGGGCCGACCGACCTACGAGCAGTACTTC. Protein sequence: CASSLARGRPTYEQYF.

This chain uses TRBV5-1 with TRBJ1-2, with D tentatively TRBD1 (5 bases). Trimming left V 4 bases short and J 8 bases short, with 18 bases between. Germline lookup yields CDR1 SGHRS and CDR2 YFSETQ. CDR3 length equals 14 residues. The CDR3 reads CASSPTGSSEGYTF. CDR3 in DNA: TGCGCCAGCAGCCCAACAGGTTCCTCCGAGGGCTACACCTTC.

The rearrangement links TRBV7-9 to TRBJ2-1; D may be TRBD2 (5 bases). Germline CDR1 and CDR2: SEHNR and FQNEAQ (reference sequence). V was pared by 1 base and J by 7 bases, with 5 bases between. The CDR3 sequence is 12 residues long. In nucleotides, the CDR3 is TGTGCCAGCAGCTTAGGGAGGAATGAGCAGTTCTTC. It codes for CASSLGRNEQFF.

This rearrangement joins TRBV7-2 to TRBJ1-1; TRBD1 aligns across 11 bases. Looked up from germline, CDR1 is SGHTA and CDR2 is FQGNSA. The CDR3 has 17 residues. The trim removed 1 base at V and 2 bases at J, leaving 6 bases unmatched. CDR3 nucleotides: TGTGCCAGCAGCTTAGGGACAGGGGGCGCCGGTAACACTGAAGCTTTCTTT. Translation gives CASSLGTGGAGNTEAFF. Drawing the rest from reference TRBV7-2 and TRBJ1-1, the complete variable domain is GAGVSQSPSNKVTEKGKDVELRCDPISGHTALYWYRQSLGQGLEFLIYFQGNSAPDKSGLPSDRFSAERTGGSVSTLTIQRTQQEDSAVYLCASSLGTGGAGNTEAFFGQGTRLTVV.